The rows below give T cell receptor beta chains drawn from one sample of a study of cytomegalovirus exposure and HLA in healthy donors. Clones were read by immunoSEQ multiplex PCR, and TCRdb kept only the in-frame ones, dropping some. The sample shows around 100,000 clones, roughly two thirds of them seen only once. Sequencing used PBMCs. These receptors all stem from a man younger than 35 in good health and CMV-seropositive. Each CDR3 is given with its conserved first and last residue. Each record gives: CDR3 DNA, CDR3 protein, clone size, J gene, D gene, V gene. D genes are given only for firm matches. Clone size, where shown, is once, few, many, or a class for clones that have expanded.

DNA: TGTGCCAGCAGTTTAACATGGCAGGATCAGCCCCAGCATTTT
CDR3: CASSLTWQDQPQHF
size: -
J: TRBJ1-5
D: -
V: TRBV27

DNA: TGTGCCAGCAGTTTAATTGGGACAGGTTCTAAATTTTCGTACTTC
CDR3: CASSLIGTGSKFSYF
size: -
J: TRBJ2-7
D: TRBD1
V: TRBV28

DNA: TGTGCCAGCAGTTCGGACAGGGGGCCTGGAAACACCATATATTTT
CDR3: CASSSDRGPGNTIYF
size: -
J: TRBJ1-3
D: TRBD1
V: TRBV28

DNA: TGCGCCAGCAGCCAAGAGAGGCGGAACACCGGGGAGCTGTTTTTT
CDR3: CASSQERRNTGELFF
size: -
J: TRBJ2-2
D: -
V: TRBV4-1

DNA: TGTGCCAGCAGCCTGAAAGCGGGACCCTACGAGCAGTACTTC
CDR3: CASSLKAGPYEQYF
size: -
J: TRBJ2-7
D: TRBD2
V: TRBV6-5

DNA: TGTGCCACCAGCAGAGAACGGGGGGACCACTATGGCTACACCTTC
CDR3: CATSRERGDHYGYTF
size: -
J: TRBJ1-2
D: -
V: TRBV15

DNA: TGTGCCAGCAGTAGACAGGGTGTGAGGGGCTACACCTTC
CDR3: CASSRQGVRGYTF
size: once
J: TRBJ1-2
D: TRBD1
V: TRBV6-5

DNA: TGTGCCAGCTCAAATTTATTACCGGGACAGACGACGGTGAACTATGGCTACACCTTC
CDR3: CASSNLLPGQTTVNYGYTF
size: -
J: TRBJ1-2
D: TRBD1
V: TRBV7-6

DNA: TGTGCCAGTAGTACTTCCGGGACAGGGGATAATCAGCCCCAGCATTTT
CDR3: CASSTSGTGDNQPQHF
size: -
J: TRBJ1-5
D: TRBD1
V: TRBV19

DNA: TGTGCCAGCAGCGTAGCGGCGGGGGGGCCACTCGAGACCCAGTACTTC
CDR3: CASSVAAGGPLETQYF
size: -
J: TRBJ2-5
D: TRBD2
V: TRBV9

DNA: TGCAGCGTTGGGAGACTAGCGGGGGTAGCCGGGGAGCTGTTTTTT
CDR3: CSVGRLAGVAGELFF
size: -
J: TRBJ2-2
D: TRBD2
V: TRBV29-1

DNA: TGTGCCAGCAGTGGGACTAGCGGGACGACCGGGGAGCTGTTTTTT
CDR3: CASSGTSGTTGELFF
size: few
J: TRBJ2-2
D: TRBD2
V: TRBV6-4

DNA: TGTGCCAGCAGTTACTCGCGGGCCACTGAAGCTTTCTTT
CDR3: CASSYSRATEAFF
size: -
J: TRBJ1-1
D: -
V: TRBV6-5

DNA: TGTGCCAGCAGTTTAACTTTTGCCGGGGAGCTGTTTTTT
CDR3: CASSLTFAGELFF
size: -
J: TRBJ2-2
D: -
V: TRBV27

DNA: TGTGCCAGCAGTGAAATTTGGTGGAGGGGGCGTGGTCAGCCCCAGCATTTT
CDR3: CASSEIWWRGRGQPQHF
size: -
J: TRBJ1-5
D: TRBD1
V: TRBV6-1

DNA: TGTGCCAGCAGTTTTCCCGGGACAGGGAGCACAGATACGCAGTATTTT
CDR3: CASSFPGTGSTDTQYF
size: -
J: TRBJ2-3
D: TRBD1
V: TRBV7-9

DNA: TGTGCCAGCAGTTATATACTCCGGGACTTTAATTCACCCCTCCACTTT
CDR3: CASSYILRDFNSPLHF
size: -
J: TRBJ1-6
D: -
V: TRBV6-5

DNA: TGTGCCAGCACGGGACAGGGGGCGGCTAGCAATCAGCCCCAGCATTTT
CDR3: CASTGQGAASNQPQHF
size: -
J: TRBJ1-5
D: TRBD1
V: TRBV28

DNA: TGTGCCAGCAGCTGGGGGAGGGTAGATACGCAGTATTTT
CDR3: CASSWGRVDTQYF
size: -
J: TRBJ2-3
D: TRBD2
V: TRBV5-4

DNA: TGTGCCAGTAGTCCGACCCGGGGGGGCGGCAGCAATCAGCCCCAGCATTTT
CDR3: CASSPTRGGGSNQPQHF
size: -
J: TRBJ1-5
D: -
V: TRBV19

DNA: TGTGCCAGCAGCCCGACCGCCCGGACACGGAACACCGGGGAGCTGTTTTTT
CDR3: CASSPTARTRNTGELFF
size: -
J: TRBJ2-2
D: -
V: TRBV7-2

DNA: TGTGCCAGCAGCTTATTATGGGAGGGCACTGAAGCTTTCTTT
CDR3: CASSLLWEGTEAFF
size: -
J: TRBJ1-1
D: -
V: TRBV11-2

DNA: TGTGCCAGCAGCTCAGACAGGGATCTTTTTCTGGGCGGCTACGAGCAGTACTTC
CDR3: CASSSDRDLFLGGYEQYF
size: -
J: TRBJ2-7
D: TRBD1
V: TRBV7-9

DNA: TGTGCCACCTCGGCAGGATCCCCGAAGGCTGAAGCTTTCTTT
CDR3: CATSAGSPKAEAFF
size: -
J: TRBJ1-1
D: -
V: TRBV28

DNA: TGCGCCAGCAGCCCCTTGGGACTAGCGGAGTACAATGAGCAGTTCTTC
CDR3: CASSPLGLAEYNEQFF
size: once
J: TRBJ2-1
D: TRBD2
V: TRBV4-1

DNA: TGTGCCAGCAGCTTAGCCCTCCGGGGCGGGCGGAGGGATTACGAGCAGTACTTC
CDR3: CASSLALRGGRRDYEQYF
size: few
J: TRBJ2-7
D: -
V: TRBV7-6

DNA: TGTGCCTGGAGTTGGAGGGTGCCTGGGGCCAACGTCCTGACTTTC
CDR3: CAWSWRVPGANVLTF
size: -
J: TRBJ2-6
D: -
V: TRBV30

DNA: TGTGCCATCAGTGTACTAGTCGGGGGATCAAACAATGAGCAGTTCTTC
CDR3: CAISVLVGGSNNEQFF
size: -
J: TRBJ2-1
D: -
V: TRBV10-3

DNA: TGTGCCAGCAGTTCACAGCCAAACTCTGGAAACACCATATATTTT
CDR3: CASSSQPNSGNTIYF
size: -
J: TRBJ1-3
D: -
V: TRBV7-9

DNA: TGTGCCAGCAGCCACCGACATCCCTACAGAGATGAAAAACTGTTTTTT
CDR3: CASSHRHPYRDEKLFF
size: few
J: TRBJ1-4
D: -
V: TRBV14

DNA: TGTGCCAGCAGCTTGGGACAGGGGACGGTGAACACTGAAGCTTTCTTT
CDR3: CASSLGQGTVNTEAFF
size: few
J: TRBJ1-1
D: TRBD1
V: TRBV5-5

DNA: TGTGCCAGCAGAAACCAAAAGACAGGGAGGTATGGCTACACCTTC
CDR3: CASRNQKTGRYGYTF
size: few
J: TRBJ1-2
D: TRBD1
V: TRBV2

DNA: TGTGCCAGCAGCTTAGCGGCAGATTACTATGGCTACACCTTC
CDR3: CASSLAADYYGYTF
size: -
J: TRBJ1-2
D: -
V: TRBV7-2

DNA: TGTGCCAGCAGAAGCGGGGGGTCGAACGAGCAGTACTTC
CDR3: CASRSGGSNEQYF
size: few
J: TRBJ2-7
D: TRBD2
V: TRBV27

DNA: TGTGCCAGCTCACCTGGGGGCGGGGCCAACGTCCTGACTTTC
CDR3: CASSPGGGANVLTF
size: once
J: TRBJ2-6
D: -
V: TRBV18

DNA: TGCAGCGTCTCCAGGGGCTCCTATGGCTACACCTTC
CDR3: CSVSRGSYGYTF
size: -
J: TRBJ1-2
D: -
V: TRBV29-1

DNA: TGCGCCAGCAGCCACGTACAGGGGTATAATTCACCCCTCCACTTT
CDR3: CASSHVQGYNSPLHF
size: -
J: TRBJ1-6
D: TRBD1
V: TRBV4-1

DNA: TGTGCCAGCAGTCTACTGGGGGCAGGGAAGAATTCACCCCTCCACTTT
CDR3: CASSLLGAGKNSPLHF
size: few
J: TRBJ1-6
D: -
V: TRBV2

DNA: TGTGCCAGCAGTCTGACAGGTTCGGACGGCTACACCTTC
CDR3: CASSLTGSDGYTF
size: few
J: TRBJ1-2
D: -
V: TRBV28

DNA: TGTGCCAGCAGTTCTCCGGGACAGGGGGCTTTCGAGACCCAGTACTTC
CDR3: CASSSPGQGAFETQYF
size: -
J: TRBJ2-5
D: TRBD1
V: TRBV6-5

DNA: TGTGCCAGCAGAAGAACAGGGTTGGACACTGAAGCTTTCTTT
CDR3: CASRRTGLDTEAFF
size: few
J: TRBJ1-1
D: -
V: TRBV25-1

DNA: TGTGCCAGCAGTGAAGTCTCCGGGTTAGCGGGAAACACCATATATTTT
CDR3: CASSEVSGLAGNTIYF
size: many
J: TRBJ1-3
D: -
V: TRBV6-1

DNA: TGTGCCAGCAGTTCACGGAGGTTCTACAATGAGCAGTTCTTC
CDR3: CASSSRRFYNEQFF
size: few
J: TRBJ2-1
D: -
V: TRBV27

DNA: TGTGCCACCAGCAGCGCTCCCCTTAGCGGGGGCGGAGATGAGCAGTTCTTC
CDR3: CATSSAPLSGGGDEQFF
size: -
J: TRBJ2-1
D: TRBD2
V: TRBV15

DNA: TGTGCCAGCTCACCGGACAGTGATGGCTACACCTTC
CDR3: CASSPDSDGYTF
size: -
J: TRBJ1-2
D: -
V: TRBV18

DNA: TGTGCCAGCAGTCCGACTAGCGGGGGCACAGATACGCAGTATTTT
CDR3: CASSPTSGGTDTQYF
size: -
J: TRBJ2-3
D: TRBD2
V: TRBV6-5

DNA: TGTGCCAGTCTAGGGCAGGGGGCGAGTTTGAAGGTCCTCACCGGGGAGCTGTTTTTT
CDR3: CASLGQGASLKVLTGELFF
size: -
J: TRBJ2-2
D: TRBD1
V: TRBV19

DNA: TGTGCCAGCAGCTTATATGGGCTCCACGAGCAGTACTTC
CDR3: CASSLYGLHEQYF
size: few
J: TRBJ2-7
D: -
V: TRBV7-9